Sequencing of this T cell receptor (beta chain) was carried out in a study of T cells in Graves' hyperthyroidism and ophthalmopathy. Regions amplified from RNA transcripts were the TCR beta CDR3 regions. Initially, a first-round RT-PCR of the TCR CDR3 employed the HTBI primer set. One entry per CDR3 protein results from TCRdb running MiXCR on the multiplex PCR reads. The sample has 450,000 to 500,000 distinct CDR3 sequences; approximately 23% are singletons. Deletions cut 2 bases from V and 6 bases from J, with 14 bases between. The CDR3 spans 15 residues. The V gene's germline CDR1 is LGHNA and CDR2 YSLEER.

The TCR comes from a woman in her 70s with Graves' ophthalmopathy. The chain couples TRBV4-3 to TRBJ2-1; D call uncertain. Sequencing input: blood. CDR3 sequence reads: CASSQFTAFGNEQFF. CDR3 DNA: TGCGCCAGCAGCCAATTTACTGCGTTCGGCAATGAGCAGTTCTTC.